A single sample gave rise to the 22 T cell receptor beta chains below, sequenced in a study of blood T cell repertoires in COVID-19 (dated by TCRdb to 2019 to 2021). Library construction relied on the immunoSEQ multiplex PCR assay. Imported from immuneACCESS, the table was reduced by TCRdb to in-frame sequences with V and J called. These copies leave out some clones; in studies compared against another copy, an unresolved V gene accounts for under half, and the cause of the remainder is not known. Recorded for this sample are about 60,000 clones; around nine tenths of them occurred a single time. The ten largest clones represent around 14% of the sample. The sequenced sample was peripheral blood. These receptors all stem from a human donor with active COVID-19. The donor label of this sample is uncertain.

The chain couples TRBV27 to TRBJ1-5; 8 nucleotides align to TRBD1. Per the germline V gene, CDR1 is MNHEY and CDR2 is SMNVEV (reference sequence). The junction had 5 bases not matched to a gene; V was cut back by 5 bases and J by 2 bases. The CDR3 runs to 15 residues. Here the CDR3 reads CASSPRGLGNQPQHF. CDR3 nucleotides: TGTGCCAGCAGTCCCAGGGGGCTCGGCAATCAGCCCCAGCATTTT.

The CDR3 DNA reads TGTGCCAGCAGTTGGGGGGACGAGCAGTACTTC. This gives the protein CASSWGDEQYF. V is TRBV12-3 or TRBV12-4 and J is TRBJ2-7, with D perhaps matching TRBD2 (6 bases). V was shortened by 4 bases and J by 5 bases, with 6 bases between the two germline ends. The CDR3 sequence is 11 residues long.

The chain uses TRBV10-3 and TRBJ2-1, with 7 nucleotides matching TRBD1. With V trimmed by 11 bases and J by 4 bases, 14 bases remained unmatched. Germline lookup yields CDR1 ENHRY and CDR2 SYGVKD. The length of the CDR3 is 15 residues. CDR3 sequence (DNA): TGTGCCTCCCAAGGGGTGGACAGGATTTACAATGAGCAGTTCTTC. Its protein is CASQGVDRIYNEQFF.

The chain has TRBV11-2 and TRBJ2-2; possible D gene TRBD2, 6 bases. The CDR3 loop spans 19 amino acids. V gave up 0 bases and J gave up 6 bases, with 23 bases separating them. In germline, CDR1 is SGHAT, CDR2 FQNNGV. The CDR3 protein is CASSLEGGYRDPLAGELFF. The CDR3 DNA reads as TGTGCCAGCAGCTTAGAGGGGGGTTACCGGGACCCCCTGGCCGGGGAGCTGTTTTTT. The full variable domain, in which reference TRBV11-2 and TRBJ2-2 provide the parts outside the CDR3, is EAGVAQSPRYKIIEKRQSVAFWCNPISGHATLYWYQQILGQGPKLLIQFQNNGVVDDSQLPKDRFSAERLKGVDSTLKIQPAKLEDSAVYLCASSLEGGYRDPLAGELFFGEGSRLTVL.

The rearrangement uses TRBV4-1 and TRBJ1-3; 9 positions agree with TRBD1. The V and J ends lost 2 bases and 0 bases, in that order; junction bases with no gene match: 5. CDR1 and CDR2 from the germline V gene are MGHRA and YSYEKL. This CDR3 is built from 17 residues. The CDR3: CASSQPTGGRSGNTIYF. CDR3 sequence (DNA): TGCGCCAGCAGCCAACCTACAGGGGGCCGCTCTGGAAACACCATATATTTT.

The CDR3 loop reads CASSLAGSTDTQYF. The CDR3 DNA is TGTGCCAGCAGCTTAGCCGGGAGCACAGATACGCAGTATTTT. The chain employs TRBV7-6 and TRBJ2-3; D is uncertain. This CDR3 has 14 amino acids. Germline-derived CDR1 and CDR2 are SGHVS and FNYEAQ. V shed 0 bases and J shed 0 bases, with 4 bases lying between them. The variable domain in full, with the rest retrieved from reference TRBV7-6 and TRBJ2-3, is GAGVSQSPRYKVTKRGQDVALRCDPISGHVSLYWYRQALGQGPEFLTYFNYEAQQDKSGLPNDRFSAERPEGSISTLTIQRTEQRDSAMYRCASSLAGSTDTQYFGPGTRLTVL.

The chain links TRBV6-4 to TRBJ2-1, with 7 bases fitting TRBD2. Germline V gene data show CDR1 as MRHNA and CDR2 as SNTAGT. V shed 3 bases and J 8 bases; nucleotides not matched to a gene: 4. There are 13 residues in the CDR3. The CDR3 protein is CASSETSSYEQFF. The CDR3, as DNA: TGTGCCAGCAGTGAGACTAGCTCTTATGAGCAGTTCTTC.

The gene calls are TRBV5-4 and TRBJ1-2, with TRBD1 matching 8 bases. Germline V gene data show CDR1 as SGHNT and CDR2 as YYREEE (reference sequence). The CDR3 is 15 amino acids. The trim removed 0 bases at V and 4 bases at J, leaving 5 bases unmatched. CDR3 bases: TGTGCCAGCAGCTTGGCGCAGGGGGCAGTCTATGGCTACACCTTC. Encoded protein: CASSLAQGAVYGYTF.

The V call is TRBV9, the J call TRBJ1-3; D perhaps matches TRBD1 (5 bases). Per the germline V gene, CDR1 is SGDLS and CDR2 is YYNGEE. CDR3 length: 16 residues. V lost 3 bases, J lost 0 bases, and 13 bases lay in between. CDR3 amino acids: CASSERGGISGNTIYF. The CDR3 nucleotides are TGTGCCAGCAGCGAGAGGGGAGGGATCTCTGGAAACACCATATATTTT.

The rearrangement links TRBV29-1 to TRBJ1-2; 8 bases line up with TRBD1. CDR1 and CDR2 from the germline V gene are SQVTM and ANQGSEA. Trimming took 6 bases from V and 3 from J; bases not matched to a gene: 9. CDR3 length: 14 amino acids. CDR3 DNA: TGCAGCGTCCCCCGAGACAGGGGTGACTATGGCTACACCTTC. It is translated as CSVPRDRGDYGYTF.

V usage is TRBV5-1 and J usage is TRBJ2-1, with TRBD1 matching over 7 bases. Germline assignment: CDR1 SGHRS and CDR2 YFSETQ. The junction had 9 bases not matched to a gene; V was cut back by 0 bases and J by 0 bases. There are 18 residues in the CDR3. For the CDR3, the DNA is TGCGCCAGCAGCTTGGCGAGACAGGGATCTAGCTCCTACAATGAGCAGTTCTTC. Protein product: CASSLARQGSSSYNEQFF.

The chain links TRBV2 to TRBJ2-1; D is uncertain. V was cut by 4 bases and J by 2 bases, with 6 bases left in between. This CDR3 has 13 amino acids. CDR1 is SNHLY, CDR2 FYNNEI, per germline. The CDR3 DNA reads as TGTGCCAGCAGTGCCCGGGCCTACAATGAGCAGTTCTTC. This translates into CASSARAYNEQFF.

This CDR3 is CASSYSGQTTRGYTF. DNA of the CDR3: TGTGCCAGCAGTTACTCGGGACAGACGACTCGGGGCTACACCTTC. The chain joins TRBV6-5 to TRBJ1-2; 7 bases map to TRBD1. The CDR3 covers 15 residues. Per germline, CDR1 MNHEY and CDR2 SVGAGI. V was pared by 0 bases and J by 8 bases, with 9 bases of the junction left unmatched.

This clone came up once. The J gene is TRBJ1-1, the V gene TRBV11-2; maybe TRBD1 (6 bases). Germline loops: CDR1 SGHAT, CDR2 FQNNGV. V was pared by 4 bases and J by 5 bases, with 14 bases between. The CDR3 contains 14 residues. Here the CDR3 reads CASSYRGTETEAFF. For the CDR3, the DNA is TGTGCCAGCAGCTATAGGGGGACCGAGACTGAAGCTTTCTTT.

The CDR3 loop is CASSRNRGFPEQYF. The CDR3 DNA sequence: TGTGCCAGCAGTCGGAACAGGGGGTTTCCCGAGCAGTACTTC. This sequence joins TRBV6-5 and TRBJ2-7, with 8 bases fitting TRBD1. The germline V gene has CDR1 MNHEY and CDR2 SVGAGI. The trim removed 5 bases at V and 6 bases at J, leaving 9 bases unmatched. The length of the CDR3 is 14 residues.

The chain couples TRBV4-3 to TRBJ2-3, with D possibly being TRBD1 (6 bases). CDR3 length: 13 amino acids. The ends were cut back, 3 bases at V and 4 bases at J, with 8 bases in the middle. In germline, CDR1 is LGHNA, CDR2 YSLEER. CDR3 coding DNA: TGCGCCAGCAGCCACCCAGGGGCAGATACGCAGTATTTT. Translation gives CASSHPGADTQYF.

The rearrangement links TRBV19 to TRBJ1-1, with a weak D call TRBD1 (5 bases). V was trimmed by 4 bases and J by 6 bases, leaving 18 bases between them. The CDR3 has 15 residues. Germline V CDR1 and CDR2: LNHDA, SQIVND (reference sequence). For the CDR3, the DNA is TGTGCCAGTAGTAAAACGACTACGGGGGGGGCTGAAGCTTTCTTT. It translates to CASSKTTTGGAEAFF.

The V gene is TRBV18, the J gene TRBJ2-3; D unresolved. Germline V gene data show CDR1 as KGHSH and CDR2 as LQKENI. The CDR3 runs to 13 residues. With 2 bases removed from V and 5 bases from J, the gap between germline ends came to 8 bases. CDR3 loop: CASSPKARDTQYF. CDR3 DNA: TGTGCCAGCTCACCAAAAGCCCGAGATACGCAGTATTTT.

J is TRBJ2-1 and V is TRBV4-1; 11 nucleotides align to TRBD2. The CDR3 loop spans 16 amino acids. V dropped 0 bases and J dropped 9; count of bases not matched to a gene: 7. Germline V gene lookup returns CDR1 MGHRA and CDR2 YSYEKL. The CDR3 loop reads CASSQEGLAGIFEQFF. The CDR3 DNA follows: TGCGCCAGCAGCCAAGAAGGACTAGCGGGCATCTTTGAGCAGTTCTTC.

For the CDR3, the DNA is TGTGCCAGCAGCTTGGAGGTGGGGGCTAGCGGGGGCTGGAGGACAGATACGCAGTATTTT. Translating it yields CASSLEVGASGGWRTDTQYF. J is TRBJ2-3 and V is TRBV5-4, with 10 bases lining up with TRBD2. V lost 0 bases and J lost 3; bases outside the gene matches: 16. This CDR3 region has 20 residues. CDR1 is SGHNT, CDR2 YYREEE, per germline (reference sequence).

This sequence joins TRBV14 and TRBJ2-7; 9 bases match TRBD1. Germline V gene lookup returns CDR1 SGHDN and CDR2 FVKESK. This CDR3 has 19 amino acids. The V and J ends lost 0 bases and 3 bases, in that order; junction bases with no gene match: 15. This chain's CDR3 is CASSQEAPGGGQGFYEQYF. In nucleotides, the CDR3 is TGTGCCAGCAGCCAAGAAGCGCCCGGCGGGGGACAGGGCTTCTACGAGCAGTACTTC.

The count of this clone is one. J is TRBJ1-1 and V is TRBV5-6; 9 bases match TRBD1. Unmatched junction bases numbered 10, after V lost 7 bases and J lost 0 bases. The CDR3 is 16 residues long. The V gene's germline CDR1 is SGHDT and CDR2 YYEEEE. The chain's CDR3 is CASFAGTGHMNTEAFF. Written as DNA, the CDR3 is TGTGCCAGCTTTGCCGGGACAGGGCACATGAACACTGAAGCTTTCTTT.